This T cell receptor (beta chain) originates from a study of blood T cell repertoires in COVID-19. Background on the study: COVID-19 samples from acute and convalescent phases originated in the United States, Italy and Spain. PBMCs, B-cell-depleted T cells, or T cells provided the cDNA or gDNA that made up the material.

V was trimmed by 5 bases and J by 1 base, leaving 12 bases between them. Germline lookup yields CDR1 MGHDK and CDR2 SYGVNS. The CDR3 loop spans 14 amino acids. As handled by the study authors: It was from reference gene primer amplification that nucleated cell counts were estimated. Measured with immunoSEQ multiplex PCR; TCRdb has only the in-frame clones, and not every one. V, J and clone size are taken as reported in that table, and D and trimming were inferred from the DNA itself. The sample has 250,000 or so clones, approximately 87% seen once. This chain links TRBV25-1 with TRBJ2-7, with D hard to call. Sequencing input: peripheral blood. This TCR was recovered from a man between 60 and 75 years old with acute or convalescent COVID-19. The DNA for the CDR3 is TGTGCCAGCAGTACCGGTATTGCATCCTACGAGCAGTACTTC. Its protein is CASSTGIASYEQYF.